A selection of T cell receptor beta chains follows, all from one sample in a study of OX40 agonist ivuxolimab in advanced cancers. The data were produced by immunoSEQ multiplex PCR, yet TCRdb's version contains in-frame clones alone and is incomplete. The profile shows fewer than 70,000 clones, 87% of them singletons. The starting material was CD4+ or CD8+ T cells sorted from blood, obtained in a trial of the OX40 agonist ivuxolimab. The source is an adult with an advanced solid tumor such as melanoma, head and neck, liver or kidney cancer. Each CDR3 is given with its conserved first and last residue. The order of the fields is V gene, clone size, D gene, J gene, CDR3 DNA, CDR3 protein. A D gene is named only where the DNA matches it firmly. Not every row has a clone size; where given, it reads once, few, many or a size class.

>TRBV2|once|.|TRBJ1-3
TGTGCCAGCAGTGAAAGGACAGCTAACACCATATATTTT
CASSERTANTIYF
>TRBV7-3|.|.|TRBJ2-7
TGTGCCAGCAGCCTGCAGAGGGCCTACGAGCAGTACTTC
CASSLQRAYEQYF
>TRBV30|.|.|TRBJ1-1
TGTGCCTGGCGATTCATGACGGGGGGAAGGACTGAAGCTTTCTTT
CAWRFMTGGRTEAFF
>TRBV7-2|.|TRBD2|TRBJ2-2
TGTGCCAGCAGCCCACTGCCGGGGGGGAACACCGGGGAGCTGTTTTTT
CASSPLPGGNTGELFF
>TRBV28|.|.|TRBJ1-2
TGTGCCAGCAGTTCGCCGGGGGGATTTACCGGCTACACCTTC
CASSSPGGFTGYTF
>TRBV30|few|.|TRBJ1-2
TGTGCCTGGAGTCGGACCATCTCAAGTGGCTACACCTTC
CAWSRTISSGYTF
>TRBV5-1|.|TRBD2|TRBJ2-5
TGCGCCAGCAGGCGAGTCTCGGGAGGGCCCATTGAGACCCAGTACTTC
CASRRVSGGPIETQYF
>TRBV7-3|.|.|TRBJ1-1
TGTGCCAGCAGCTGGGGCGCGGGACGGGGGAACACTGAAGCTTTCTTT
CASSWGAGRGNTEAFF
>TRBV19|once|TRBD1|TRBJ1-2
TGTGCCAGTAGTATATCGACAGGGAATGGCTACACCTTC
CASSISTGNGYTF
>TRBV20-1|once|.|TRBJ2-5
TGCAGTGCTAGAGATAGTCGGGCCCAGTACTTC
CSARDSRAQYF
>TRBV2|.|TRBD1|TRBJ1-5
TGTGCCAGCAGTGAACGGGGACAGGGCAATCAGCCCCAGCATTTT
CASSERGQGNQPQHF
>TRBV7-7|.|.|TRBJ1-5
TGTGCCAGCAGCTTATCGACCGGGCAGCCCCAGCATTTT
CASSLSTGQPQHF
>TRBV7-3|.|TRBD2|TRBJ2-1
TGTGCCAGCAGCACCGTCCCCGCGGGGGGGATCCACAATGAGCAGTTCTTC
CASSTVPAGGIHNEQFF
>TRBV19|.|TRBD2|TRBJ2-5
TGTGCCAGTAGTTTAAGACTAGCGGGGGCTCAAGAGACCCAGTACTTC
CASSLRLAGAQETQYF
>TRBV28|.|TRBD2|TRBJ2-2
TGTGCCAGCAGTTTAGGTAGCGGGAGAGTCTTGGCCGGGGAGCTGTTTTTT
CASSLGSGRVLAGELFF
>TRBV7-9|.|.|TRBJ2-2
TGTGCCAGCAGCCCCAGGGGTGCCGGGGAGCTGTTTTTT
CASSPRGAGELFF
>TRBV4-1|.|TRBD1|TRBJ1-1
TGCGCCAGCAGCCAGGGACCTTTCACAGGGGGCACTGAAGCTTTCTTT
CASSQGPFTGGTEAFF
>TRBV7-2|.|TRBD1|TRBJ2-7
TGTGCCAGCAGCTTAGATTTCCGACAGGGCTACGAGCAGTACTTC
CASSLDFRQGYEQYF
>TRBV11-1|.|.|TRBJ2-7
TGTGCCAGCAGCCGGGGGGGGACAGCCGGCTCCTACGAGCAGTACTTC
CASSRGGTAGSYEQYF
>TRBV30|few|.|TRBJ2-2
TGTGCCTGGGAAGCGGTGGGAAAGATGGGCGGGGAGCTGTTTTTT
CAWEAVGKMGGELFF